The 7 T cell receptor beta chains presented below share a single source sample, sequenced in a study of blood T cell repertoires in COVID-19. Using immunoSEQ multiplex PCR, the repertoire was profiled, and TCRdb retains in-frame clones only, with some absent. The sample holds about 190,000 clones, 70% to 85% seen once. Sequenced sample: PBMCs or T cells enriched from blood (not recorded which). These receptors all stem from a woman under 40 who had recovered from COVID-19.

The rearrangement links TRBV10-3 to TRBJ2-2; 12 bases fit TRBD1. J lost 3 bases, V lost 8 bases, and 4 bases had no gene match. The CDR3 runs 15 residues. Germline V lookup: CDR1 ENHRY, CDR2 SYGVKD. DNA of the CDR3: TGTGCCATCCGGGACAGGGGGCCCCACACCGGGGAGCTGTTTTTT. Translation gives CAIRDRGPHTGELFF.

The chain carries TRBV7-2 and TRBJ1-5; TRBD1 matches 10 bases. Per germline, CDR1 SGHTA and CDR2 FQGNSA. V lost 1 base and J lost 5; bases outside the gene matches: 2. This CDR3 is built from 15 residues. The CDR3 DNA follows: TGTGCCAGCAGCTTAGTGGGGACAGGGGATCAGCCCCAGCATTTT. Protein sequence: CASSLVGTGDQPQHF.

This clone has a handful of counts. The chain couples TRBV5-1 to TRBJ2-1; D possibly corresponds to TRBD2 (5 bases). Germline CDR1 and CDR2: SGHRS and YFSETQ. The ends were cut back, 2 bases at V and 5 bases at J, with 11 bases in the middle. The CDR3 has 14 residues. The CDR3 sequence is CASSFEGLNNEQFF. Written as DNA, the CDR3 is TGCGCCAGCAGCTTTGAGGGTTTGAACAATGAGCAGTTCTTC.

The chain recombines TRBV6-5 with TRBJ2-7, with a tentative D call TRBD2 (6 bases). The CDR3 length is 14 residues. The ends were cut back, 4 bases at V and 4 bases at J, with 14 bases in the middle. Per the germline V gene, CDR1 is MNHEY and CDR2 is SVGAGI. The CDR3 sequence is CASSLAVSIYEQYF. CDR3 bases: TGTGCCAGCAGTTTAGCGGTCTCAATATACGAGCAGTACTTC.

The chain couples TRBV5-1 to TRBJ2-5; 8 nucleotides line up with TRBD1. The CDR3 consists of 15 residues. Trimming cost V 2 bases and J 3 bases; bases outside gene matches: 6. Germline lookup yields CDR1 SGHRS and CDR2 YFSETQ. The CDR3 loop reads CASSLHGQGEETQYF. CDR3 bases: TGCGCCAGCAGCTTACATGGACAGGGTGAAGAGACCCAGTACTTC.

The rearrangement joins TRBV29-1 to TRBJ1-1; tentative D call: TRBD1 (6 bases). The CDR3 sequence is 13 residues long. V dropped 5 bases and J dropped 0 bases, with 10 bases sitting between them. Germline assignment: CDR1 SQVTM and CDR2 ANQGSEA. The CDR3 DNA sequence: TGCAGCGTTCGTGACAGGTTGAACACTGAAGCTTTCTTT. Amino acid sequence: CSVRDRLNTEAFF.

The chain combines TRBV7-3 with TRBJ1-1; weak D call: TRBD1 (6 bases). CDR3 size: 15 residues. V lost 5 bases and J lost 1, with 14 bases in between. Germline CDR1 is SGHTA and CDR2 is FQGTGA. CDR3 residues: CASSKSTGSNTEAFF. As DNA, the CDR3 is TGTGCCAGCAGCAAATCGACAGGTTCGAACACTGAAGCTTTCTTT. Full variable domain (outside the CDR3, taken from reference TRBV7-3 and TRBJ1-1): GAGVSQTPSNKVTEKGKYVELRCDPISGHTALYWYRQSLGQGPEFLIYFQGTGAADDSGLPNDRFFAVRPEGSVSTLKIQRTERGDSAVYLCASSKSTGSNTEAFFGQGTRLTVV.